This T cell receptor beta chain was recorded in a study of cytomegalovirus exposure and HLA in healthy donors (TCRdb year 2017). Regarding the research as a whole: The 670 or so repertoires of the first cohort and the 110 or so validation repertoires were produced on the same platform, according to a later analysis. The study combined high-throughput TCR immunosequencing, statistical association of individual TCRs with disease status, and machine learning to predict cytomegalovirus infection status. Along with the roughly 670-subject first cohort, a separate validation cohort of over a hundred different subjects was used. The study aimed to test whether cataloging public T cell receptors could reveal signatures of past pathogen exposure. The full study reports these points: The study gave a list of over 150 TCR beta chains associated with cytomegalovirus. A few of the identified cytomegalovirus-associated TCR beta chains were confirmed in vitro to be specific for cytomegalovirus antigens. A later analysis found that TCRs clustered in the first cohort also tended to co-occur in the 120 validation repertoires, with more than 90% of cluster scores above 0. A later analysis lacked HLA typing for the validation cohort, so it scored co-occurrence in that cohort across all 110 or so repertoires. Cytomegalovirus status was reported to be diagnosed by the classifier with high specificity and sensitivity in both the original and validation cohorts. While some public TCRs were present in many individuals, most TCR sequences turned up only very rarely across donors. It was suggested by the authors that the approach could potentially be generalized to other disease states and immunological phenotypes.

The donors were included in the validation cohort of 130 or so subjects, a group kept apart from the 666-subject first cohort. The receptor library was made with the immunoSEQ multiplex PCR assay. Per the source publication's procedure: A statistical classification framework was built for diagnosing cytomegalovirus status from the catalog of TCR beta chain sequences. As stored in TCRdb, this immuneACCESS dataset retains in-frame rearrangements with V and J assigned. A fraction of the clones does not appear; measured against another copy, unresolved V genes explain less than half of the discrepancy, and the remainder lacks a known reason. The V and J calls and the clone size are those of that table, but D and trimming were determined from the DNA. The table for this sample lists around 160,000 clones; 88% of them were counted only once. Approximately 3.1% of the sample rests with the top ten. Turning to this clone: Its specific antigen is unknown. No qualities accompany the bases; no much larger clone lies one base away.

Here V drops 4 bases and J drops 5 bases, and the junction holds 2 bases not matched to any gene. The CDR3, from cysteine to phenylalanine, totals 15 residues. The sequence is cut down to CDR3 DNA, 45 bases in frame from base 1. CDR1 MGHRA and CDR2 YSYEKL were looked up in the germline V gene. The source is a man younger than 35 in good health and CMV-seronegative. The receptor chain draws on TRBV4-1 and TRBJ2-1; TRBD2 matches 13 bases in the middle. The sequencing input was PBMCs. The encoded CDR3 is CASSLTSGGDNEQFF. In nucleotide form, the sequence is TGCGCCAGCAGCCTCACTAGCGGGGGGGACAATGAGCAGTTCTTC.